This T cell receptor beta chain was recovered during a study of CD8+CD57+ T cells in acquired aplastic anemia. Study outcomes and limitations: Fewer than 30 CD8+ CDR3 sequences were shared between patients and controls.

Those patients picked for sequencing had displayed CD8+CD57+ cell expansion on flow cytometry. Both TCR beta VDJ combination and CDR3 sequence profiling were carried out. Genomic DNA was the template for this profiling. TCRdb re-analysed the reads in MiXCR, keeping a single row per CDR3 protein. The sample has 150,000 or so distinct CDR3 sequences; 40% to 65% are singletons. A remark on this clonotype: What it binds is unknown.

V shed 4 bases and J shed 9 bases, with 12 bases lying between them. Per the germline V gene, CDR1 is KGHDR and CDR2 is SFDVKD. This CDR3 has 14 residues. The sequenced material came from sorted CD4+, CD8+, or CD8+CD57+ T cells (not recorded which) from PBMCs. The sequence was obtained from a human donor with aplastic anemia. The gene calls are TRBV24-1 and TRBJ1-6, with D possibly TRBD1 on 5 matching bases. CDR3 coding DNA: TGTGCCACCAGTGAGGCAGGGCTAGGTTCACCCCTCCACTTT. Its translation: CATSEAGLGSPLHF.